This T cell receptor (beta chain) is from a study of cytomegalovirus exposure and HLA in healthy donors. The study's findings and limits: There were a few CMV-associated chains whose specificity for CMV antigens was confirmed in vitro. From TCR beta sequences, most subjects' HLA-A and HLA-B alleles were reportedly predicted accurately.

Amplification used 60 Vbeta primers and 13 Jbeta primers. The method was immunoSEQ multiplex PCR; TCRdb's version includes in-frame clones alone and lacks a portion of them. The table shows under 100,000 clones, with nearly 70% occurring only once. As for this clone: Its antigen is still unknown.

From germline, CDR1 is SGHAT and CDR2 FQDESV (reference sequence). The CDR3 length is 11 residues. The V and J ends lost 4 bases and 4 bases respectively, with 5 bases between them. Sequencing was done on a sample of PBMCs. V and J are TRBV11-1 and TRBJ2-7; no reliable D call. This receptor was obtained from a woman aged 45-60 years in good health and CMV-seropositive. The CDR3 is CASSYKYEQYF. In nucleotides, the CDR3 is TGTGCCAGCAGCTACAAGTACGAGCAGTACTTC.